The present entry profiles one T cell receptor beta chain with its context. The data are from a study of OX40 agonist ivuxolimab in advanced cancers. Some clones are missing from TCRdb's copy, which holds only in-frame ones; the method was immunoSEQ multiplex PCR. Of around 79,000 clones in the sample, more than 85% are singletons; the top ten hold about 9.1%. V lost 3 bases and J 7 bases, leaving 9 bases between the germline ends. This CDR3 contains 12 residues. Germline V CDR1 and CDR2: MGHRA, YSYEKL. The TCR comes from an adult with an advanced solid tumor such as melanoma, head and neck, liver or kidney cancer. This sample comprised CD4+ or CD8+ T cells sorted from blood, obtained in a trial of the OX40 agonist ivuxolimab. The rearrangement links TRBV4-1 to TRBJ1-2; D uncertain. CDR3: CASSHPIVGYTF. As DNA, the CDR3 is TGCGCCAGCAGCCACCCTATAGTTGGCTACACCTTC.